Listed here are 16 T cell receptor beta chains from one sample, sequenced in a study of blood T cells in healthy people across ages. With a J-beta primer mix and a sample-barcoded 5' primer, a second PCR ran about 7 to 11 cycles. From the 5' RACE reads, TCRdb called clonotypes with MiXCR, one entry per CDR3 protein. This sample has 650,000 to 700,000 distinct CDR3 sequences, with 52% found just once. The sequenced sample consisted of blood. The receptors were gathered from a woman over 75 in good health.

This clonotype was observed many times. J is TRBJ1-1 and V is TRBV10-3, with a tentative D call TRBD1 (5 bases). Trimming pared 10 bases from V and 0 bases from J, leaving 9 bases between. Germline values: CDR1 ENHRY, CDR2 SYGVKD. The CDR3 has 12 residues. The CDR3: CATQAVNTEAFF. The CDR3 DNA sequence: TGTGCCACACAGGCGGTGAACACTGAAGCTTTCTTT.

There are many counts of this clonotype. The CDR3 reads CASSWASGYTSTDTQYF. In nucleotides, the CDR3 is TGTGCCAGCAGTTGGGCTAGCGGGTACACTAGCACAGATACGCAGTATTTT. The chain couples TRBV6-5 to TRBJ2-3, with TRBD2 matching 8 bases. The ends lost 4 bases at V and 0 bases at J; junction bases unmatched: 9. The germline V gene has CDR1 MNHEY and CDR2 SVGAGI. This CDR3 contains 17 residues.

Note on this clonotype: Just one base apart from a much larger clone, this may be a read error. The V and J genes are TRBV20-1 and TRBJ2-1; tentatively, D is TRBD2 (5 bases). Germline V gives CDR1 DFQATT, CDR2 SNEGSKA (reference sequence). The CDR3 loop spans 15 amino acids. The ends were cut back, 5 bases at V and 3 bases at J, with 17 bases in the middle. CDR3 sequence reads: CSAGAFSGFYNEQFF. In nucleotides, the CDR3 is TGCAGTGCTGGAGCTTTCAGCGGTTTCTACAATGAGCAGTTCTTC.

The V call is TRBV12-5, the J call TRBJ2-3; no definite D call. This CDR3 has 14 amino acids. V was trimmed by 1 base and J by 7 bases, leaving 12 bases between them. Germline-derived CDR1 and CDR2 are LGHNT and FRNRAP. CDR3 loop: CASGLDSPGHTQYF. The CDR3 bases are TGTGCTAGTGGTTTGGACAGTCCCGGTCATACGCAGTATTTT.

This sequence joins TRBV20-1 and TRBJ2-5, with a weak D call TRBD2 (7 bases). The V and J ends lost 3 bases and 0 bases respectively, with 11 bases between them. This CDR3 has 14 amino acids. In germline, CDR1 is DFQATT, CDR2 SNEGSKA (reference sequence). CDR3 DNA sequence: TGCAGTGCTAGCGGGGGGCCCAACCAAGAGACCCAGTACTTC. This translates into CSASGGPNQETQYF.

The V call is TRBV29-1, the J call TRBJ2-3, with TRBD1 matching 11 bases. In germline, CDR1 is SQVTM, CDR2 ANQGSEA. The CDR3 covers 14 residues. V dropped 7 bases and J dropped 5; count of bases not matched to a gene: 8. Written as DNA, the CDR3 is TGCAGCGCCGAGGACAGGGGGCTTGAAGATACGCAGTATTTT. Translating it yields CSAEDRGLEDTQYF.

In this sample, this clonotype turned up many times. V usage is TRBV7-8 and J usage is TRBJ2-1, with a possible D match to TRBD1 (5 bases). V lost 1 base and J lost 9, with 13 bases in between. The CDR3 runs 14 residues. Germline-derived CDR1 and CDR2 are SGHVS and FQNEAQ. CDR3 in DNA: TGTGCCAGCAGCTTAGGCCCCTACGACAGTGAGCAGTTCTTC. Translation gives CASSLGPYDSEQFF.

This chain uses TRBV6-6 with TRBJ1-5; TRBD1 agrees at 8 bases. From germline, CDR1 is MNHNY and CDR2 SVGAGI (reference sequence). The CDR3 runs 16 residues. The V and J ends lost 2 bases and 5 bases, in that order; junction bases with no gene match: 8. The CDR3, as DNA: TGTGCCAGCAGTTACACAGGGGGGGTCACCGATCAGCCCCAGCATTTT. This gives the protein CASSYTGGVTDQPQHF.

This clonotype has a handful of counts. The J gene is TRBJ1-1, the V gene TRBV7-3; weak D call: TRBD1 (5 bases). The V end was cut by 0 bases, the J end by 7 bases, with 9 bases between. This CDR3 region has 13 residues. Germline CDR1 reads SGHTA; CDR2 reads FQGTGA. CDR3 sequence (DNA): TGTGCCAGCAGCTTAACGTCGGACAATGAAGCTTTCTTT. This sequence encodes CASSLTSDNEAFF.

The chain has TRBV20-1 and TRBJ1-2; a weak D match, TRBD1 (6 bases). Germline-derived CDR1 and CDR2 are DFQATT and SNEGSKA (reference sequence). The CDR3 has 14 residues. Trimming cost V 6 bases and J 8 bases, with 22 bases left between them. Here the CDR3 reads CSAPGGGGPRGYTF. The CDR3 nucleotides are TGCAGTGCACCCGGGGGCGGGGGTCCAAGAGGCTACACCTTC.

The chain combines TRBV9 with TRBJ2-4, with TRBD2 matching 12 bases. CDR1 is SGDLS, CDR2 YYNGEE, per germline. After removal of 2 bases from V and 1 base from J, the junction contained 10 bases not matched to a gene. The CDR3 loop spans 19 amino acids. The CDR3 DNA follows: TGTGCCAGCAGCGTTTTAGATGCCGGGACTAGCGGGGCCAAAAACATTCAGTACTTC. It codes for CASSVLDAGTSGAKNIQYF.

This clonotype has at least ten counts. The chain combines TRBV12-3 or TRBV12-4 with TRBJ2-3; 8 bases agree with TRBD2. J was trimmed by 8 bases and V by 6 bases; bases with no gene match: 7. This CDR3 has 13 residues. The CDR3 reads CASSPRGGVTQYF. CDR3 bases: TGTGCCAGCAGCCCACGGGGGGGTGTTACGCAGTATTTT.

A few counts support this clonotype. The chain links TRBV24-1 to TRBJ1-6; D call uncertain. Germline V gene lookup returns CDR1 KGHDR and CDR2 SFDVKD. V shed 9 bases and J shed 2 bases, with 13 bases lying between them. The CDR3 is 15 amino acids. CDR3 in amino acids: CATLRRHPYNSPLHF. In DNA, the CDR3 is TGTGCCACCCTTCGACGGCATCCCTATAATTCACCCCTCCACTTT.

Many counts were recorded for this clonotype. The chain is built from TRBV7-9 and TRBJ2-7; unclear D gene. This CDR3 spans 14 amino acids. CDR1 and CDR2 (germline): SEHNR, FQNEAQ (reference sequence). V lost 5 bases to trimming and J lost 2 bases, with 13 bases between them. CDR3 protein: CASSLWLKPYEQYF. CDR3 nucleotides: TGTGCCAGCAGCCTCTGGCTGAAACCCTACGAGCAGTACTTC.

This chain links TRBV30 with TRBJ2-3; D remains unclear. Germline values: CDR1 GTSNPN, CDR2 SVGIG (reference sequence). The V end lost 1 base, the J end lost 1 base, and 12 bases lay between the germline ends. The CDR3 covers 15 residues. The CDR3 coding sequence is TGTGCCTGGAGTGGCCAAGGTTGCCGCACAGATACGCAGTATTTT. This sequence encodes CAWSGQGCRTDTQYF.

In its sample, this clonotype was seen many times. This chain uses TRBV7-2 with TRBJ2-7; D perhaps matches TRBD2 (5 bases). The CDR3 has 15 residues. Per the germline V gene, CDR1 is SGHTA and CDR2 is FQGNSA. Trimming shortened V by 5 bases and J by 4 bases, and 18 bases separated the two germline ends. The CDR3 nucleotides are TGTGCCAGCAGCCCGGATGAGGGAGTAGGTTACGAGCAGTACTTC. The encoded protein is CASSPDEGVGYEQYF.